A selection of T cell receptor beta chains follows, all from one sample in a study of T cell responses to AZD1222 COVID-19 vaccine. Clones were sequenced by immunoSEQ multiplex PCR, and TCRdb holds only the in-frame ones, with some missing. Counted here are about 110,000 clones, more than 65% occurring once; the ten biggest clones make up about 9.5%. This sample comprised peripheral blood, obtained on day 0 of AZD1222 vaccination. The receptors originated from an adult in good health. CDR3s include the opening cysteine and the closing phenylalanine or tryptophan.

CDR3 length | V gene | CDR3 protein
16 | TRBV6-2/TRBV6-3 | CASSYNAISANYGYTF
12 | TRBV11-2 | CASSLPPYEAFF
13 | TRBV7-2 | CASSLTVNQPQHF
12 | TRBV12-3/TRBV12-4 | CASSPRPYGYTF
14 | TRBV7-2 | CASSRRDSTGELFF
16 | TRBV9 | CASSATLGGGNYGYTF
13 | TRBV7-2 | CATGGANTGELFF
13 | TRBV6-5 | CASSYSAGYEQYF
12 | TRBV28 | CASRETNQPQHF
16 | TRBV27 | CASSFLGQLPSYEQYF
13 | TRBV4-1 | CASSQVPPSKQYF
15 | TRBV5-4 | CASSLRVRGDEKLFF
15 | TRBV5-4 | CASRPNLAGAETQYF
15 | TRBV6-6 | CASSYSDIRGETQYF
16 | TRBV27 | CASSLRQEGLYNEQFF
15 | TRBV11-2 | CASSLGRGALQPQHF
13 | TRBV6-1 | CAGAAGGGYEQYF
15 | TRBV2 | CASSEAGTSKETQYF
12 | TRBV9 | CASSVGEGQKHF
15 | TRBV5-8 | CASSAPKRLLQPQHF
16 | TRBV12-5 | CASGLQITLFPYGYTF
13 | TRBV19 | CATQFRGGYEQYF
16 | TRBV7-2 | CASSFTGSSYNSPLHF
14 | TRBV28 | CASSLPSGFQPQHF
15 | TRBV2 | CASSPIRDRVFGYTF
12 | TRBV29-1 | CSVGQGATEAFF
14 | TRBV5-5 | CASSSPGGGETQYF
15 | TRBV6-5 | CASRLVREGRETQYF
16 | TRBV3-1/TRBV3-2 | CASSRVTSGIGETQYF
15 | TRBV5-1 | CASSPQGGADYGYTF
14 | TRBV28 | CASSLTSGKLAQFF
14 | TRBV2 | CASSQGVSNQPQHF
14 | TRBV6-5 | CASRAGGSGNTIYF
16 | TRBV14 | CASSQDGDRFPGELFF
14 | TRBV14 | CASSQDPSSYEQYF
17 | TRBV18 | CASSLGQGPGSNQPQHF
14 | TRBV28 | CASSLWTSSYEQYF
11 | TRBV7-8 | CASSFRNEQFF
14 | TRBV28 | CASSDPGQASGYTF
13 | TRBV20-1 | CSASGTPYTEAFF